This is a list of T cell receptor beta chains from one sample in a study of beta chain features in type 1 diabetes. The assay was immunoSEQ multiplex PCR, and TCRdb's table has in-frame clones only and misses some. The sample yields around 360,000 clones, around an eighth seen once. Sequenced: naive CD4+ T cells from blood. These receptors came from a woman between 18 and 29 years old with type 1 diabetes. Each CDR3 is given without its conserved first and last residue. D genes are given only for firm matches.

TRBV28 | . | ASSSPFTQY
TRBV19 | . | ASSRTTTISGYT
TRBV25-1 | . | ASSDQGGLVTQY
TRBV5-5 | . | ASRARAGNQPQH
TRBV7-2 | TRBD2 | ASSLGGLAGDTQY
TRBV6-5 | . | ASSYMDTQY
TRBV5-1 | TRBD1 | ASSLAGGDYNEQF
TRBV28 | TRBD2 | ASSSGSVSSELF
TRBV6-6 | TRBD2 | ASSLIPGLARYEQY
TRBV18 | . | ASSPAVANQPQH
TRBV12-5 | TRBD1 | ASGLDGTGVPYEQY
TRBV5-4 | . | ASSLDGSSNQPQH
TRBV6-5 | . | ASSSAAETSTDTQY
TRBV7-2 | . | ASSPGGRVDSPLH
TRBV30 | TRBD2 | AWRWAGGTGELF
TRBV29-1 | . | SVASRVSYEQY